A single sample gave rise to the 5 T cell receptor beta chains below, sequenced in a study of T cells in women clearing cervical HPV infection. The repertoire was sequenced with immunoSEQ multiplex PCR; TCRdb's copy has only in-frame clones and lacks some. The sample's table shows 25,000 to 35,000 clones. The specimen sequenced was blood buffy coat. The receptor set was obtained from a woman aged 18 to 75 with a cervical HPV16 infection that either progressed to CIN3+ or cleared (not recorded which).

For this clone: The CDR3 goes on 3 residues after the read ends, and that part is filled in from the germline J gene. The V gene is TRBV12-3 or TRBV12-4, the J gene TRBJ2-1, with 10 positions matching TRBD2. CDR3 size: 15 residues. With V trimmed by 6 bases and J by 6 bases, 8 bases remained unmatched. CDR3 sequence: CASSPLAGVVNEQFF. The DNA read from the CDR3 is TGTGCCAGCAGCCCTCTAGCGGGAGTGGTCAATGAG.

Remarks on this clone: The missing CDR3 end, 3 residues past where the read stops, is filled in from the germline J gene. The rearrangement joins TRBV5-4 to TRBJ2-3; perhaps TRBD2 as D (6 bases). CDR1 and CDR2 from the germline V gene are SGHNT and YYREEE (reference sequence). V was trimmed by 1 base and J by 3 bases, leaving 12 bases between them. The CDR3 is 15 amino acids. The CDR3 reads CASSLIRGLTDTQYF. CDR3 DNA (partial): TGTGCCAGCAGCTTGATTCGGGGGTTGACAGATACG. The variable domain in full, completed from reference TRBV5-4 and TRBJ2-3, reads ETGVTQSPTHLIKTRGQQVTLRCSSQSGHNTVSWYQQALGQGPQFIFQYYREEENGRGNFPPRFSGLQFPNYSSELNVNALELDDSALYLCASSLIRGLTDTQYFGPGTRLTVL.

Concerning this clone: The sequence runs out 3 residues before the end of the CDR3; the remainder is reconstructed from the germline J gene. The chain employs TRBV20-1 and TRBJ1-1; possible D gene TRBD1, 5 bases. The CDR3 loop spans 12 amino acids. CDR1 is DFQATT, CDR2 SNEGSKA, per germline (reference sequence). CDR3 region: CSAASQTAEAFF. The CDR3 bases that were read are TGCAGTGCGGCCTCCCAGACAGCAGAA.

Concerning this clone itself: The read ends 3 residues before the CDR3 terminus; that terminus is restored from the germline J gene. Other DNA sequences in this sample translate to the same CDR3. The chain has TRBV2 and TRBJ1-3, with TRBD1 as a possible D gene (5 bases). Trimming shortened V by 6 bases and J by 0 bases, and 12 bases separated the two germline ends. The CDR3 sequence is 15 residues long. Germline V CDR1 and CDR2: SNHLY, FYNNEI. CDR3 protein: CASRERGNSGNTIYF. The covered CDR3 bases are TGTGCCAGCAGGGAGAGGGGTAACTCTGGAAACACC.

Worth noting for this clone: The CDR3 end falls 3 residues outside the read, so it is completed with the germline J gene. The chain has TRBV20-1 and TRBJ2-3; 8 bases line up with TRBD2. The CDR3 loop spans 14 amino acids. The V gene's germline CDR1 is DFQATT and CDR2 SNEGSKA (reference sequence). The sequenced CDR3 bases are TGCAGTGCTAGTAGGGCGGGGGGAGGAGAGACG. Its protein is CSASRAGGGET. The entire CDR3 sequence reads CSASRAGGGETQYF.